The 14 T cell receptor beta chains below come from one sample, sequenced in a study of identical twins. Each CDR3 protein is one row after TCRdb ran MiXCR on the 5' RACE reads. This sample carries under 350,000 distinct CDR3 sequences, 8.5% to 9.5% of them seen once, and the ten largest clones take around 7.1%. The same specimen was also included in a second study, on yellow fever vaccine responses in identical twins.

Sequencing was done on a sample of CD8+ T cells sorted from blood. The receptors derive from a woman aged 18-35 years in good health.

Here the CDR3 DNA reads TGTGCCAGCAGCCGGGACAGGGACCCCTATAATTCACCCCTCCACTTT. Translation: CASSRDRDPYNSPLHF. The chain joins TRBV7-6 to TRBJ1-6, with TRBD1 matching 9 bases. V trimming: 5 bases; J trimming: 2 bases; junction bases outside the gene matches: 4. Germline V CDR1 and CDR2: SGHVS, FNYEAQ. The CDR3 spans 16 residues.

This clonotype was detected many times. The V call is TRBV3-1, the J call TRBJ2-7, with D perhaps matching TRBD1 (5 bases). The CDR3 totals 15 residues. With 0 bases removed from V and 2 bases from J, the gap between germline ends came to 11 bases. From germline, CDR1 is LGHDT and CDR2 YNNKEL (reference sequence). The CDR3 nucleotides read TGTGCCAGCAGCCAAGAGTGGGGCAGGGCCTACGAGCAGTACTTC. Its protein product is CASSQEWGRAYEQYF.

In this sample, this clonotype turned up a few times. The rearrangement joins TRBV6-1 to TRBJ2-7; TRBD1 aligns across 8 bases. Germline V lookup: CDR1 MNHNS, CDR2 SASEGT. V shed 10 bases, J shed 3 bases, and the junction held 8 bases outside the gene matches. The CDR3 spans 13 residues. The CDR3 reads CATRDRYFYEQYF. CDR3 coding DNA: TGTGCCACGAGGGACAGGTATTTCTACGAGCAGTACTTC.

The chain joins TRBV30 to TRBJ2-1, with 10 bases lining up with TRBD2. Germline-derived CDR1 and CDR2 are GTSNPN and SVGIG (reference sequence). This CDR3 is built from 15 residues. With 4 bases clipped from V and 6 bases from J, the junction kept 9 bases outside the gene matches. The CDR3 DNA reads TGTGCCTGGAACTCACTAGCGGGACAGATCAATGAGCAGTTCTTC. It encodes CAWNSLAGQINEQFF.

Ten or more counts support this clonotype. The J gene is TRBJ2-1, the V gene TRBV7-2; no clear D gene. Germline V CDR1 and CDR2: SGHTA, FQGNSA. CDR3 size: 13 residues. The V and J ends lost 5 bases and 9 bases respectively, with 14 bases between them. The CDR3 DNA follows: TGTGCCAGCAGCCCTAGTTCCGGAAGTGAGCAGTTCTTC. Translating it yields CASSPSSGSEQFF.

This sequence joins TRBV4-1 and TRBJ2-1; D uncertain. Looked up from germline, CDR1 is MGHRA and CDR2 is YSYEKL. The ends were cut back, 1 base at V and 8 bases at J, with 6 bases in the middle. This CDR3 contains 12 residues. CDR3 region: CASSQGGYEQFF. CDR3 in DNA: TGCGCCAGCAGCCAAGGCGGTTATGAGCAGTTCTTC.

This clonotype has only a few counts. V usage is TRBV4-3 and J usage is TRBJ2-7; 7 bases line up with TRBD1. The CDR3 is made up of 14 amino acids. The V gene's germline CDR1 is LGHNA and CDR2 YSLEER. Trimming removed 0 bases from V and 3 bases from J; junction bases left unmatched: 2. CDR3 sequence reads: CASSQDRQGYEQYF. CDR3 bases: TGCGCCAGCAGCCAAGATCGACAGGGCTACGAGCAGTACTTC.

This clonotype was counted between two and nine times. The V and J genes are TRBV4-3 and TRBJ2-1; a possible D gene is TRBD2 (6 bases). The V gene's germline CDR1 is LGHNA and CDR2 YSLEER. The V gene lost 3 bases and the J gene lost 3 bases, with 12 bases spanning the gap. CDR3 length: 15 amino acids. The CDR3 DNA reads TGCGCCAGCAGCCAGATCCGGGACTTCTACAATGAGCAGTTCTTC. Protein product: CASSQIRDFYNEQFF.

This clonotype was observed a few times. The CDR3 loop reads CSARAGGVEPQHF. The CDR3 bases are TGCAGTGCTAGAGCAGGGGGCGTGGAGCCCCAGCATTTT. The gene calls are TRBV20-1 and TRBJ1-5; TRBD1 agrees at 8 bases. Germline V lookup: CDR1 DFQATT, CDR2 SNEGSKA (reference sequence). This CDR3 is 13 amino acids long. V trimming: 1 base; J trimming: 8 bases; junction bases outside the gene matches: 4.

V gene TRBV9 combines with J gene TRBJ2-1, with D possibly matching TRBD1 (5 bases). Trimming left V 0 bases short and J 9 bases short, with 7 bases between. The CDR3 is 12 amino acids. The germline V gene has CDR1 SGDLS and CDR2 YYNGEE. The CDR3 here is CASSVGGTEQFF. CDR3 coding DNA: TGTGCCAGCAGCGTAGGGGGCACTGAGCAGTTCTTC.

This chain uses TRBV11-2 with TRBJ2-7, with TRBD1 identical over 8 bases. The CDR3 spans 15 residues. Germline V gives CDR1 SGHAT, CDR2 FQNNGV. Trimming took 5 bases from V and 5 from J; bases not matched to a gene: 11. The CDR3 is CASSTRTGNSHEQYF. In DNA, the CDR3 is TGTGCCAGCAGCACCAGGACAGGGAATTCGCACGAGCAGTACTTC.

This clonotype was observed a few times. This chain uses TRBV29-1 with TRBJ2-7, with a weak D call TRBD1 (6 bases). The CDR3 contains 13 residues. With 5 bases removed from V and 5 bases from J, the gap between germline ends came to 16 bases. CDR1 and CDR2 from the germline V gene are SQVTM and ANQGSEA. Here the CDR3 reads CSVIAGADDEQYF. CDR3 nucleotide sequence: TGCAGCGTTATTGCAGGGGCGGATGACGAGCAGTACTTC.

A few counts support this clonotype. The chain joins TRBV20-1 to TRBJ2-1; D unresolved. The V end was cut by 3 bases, the J end by 8 bases, with 17 bases between. The germline V gene has CDR1 DFQATT and CDR2 SNEGSKA (reference sequence). This CDR3 is 14 amino acids long. The DNA for the CDR3 is TGCAGTGCTAGCTGGGCTAGAAGCCCCGATGAGCAGTTCTTC. This translates into CSASWARSPDEQFF.

This clonotype was observed a few times. This chain uses TRBV27 with TRBJ2-1; D ambiguous. Germline V lookup: CDR1 MNHEY, CDR2 SMNVEV (reference sequence). The CDR3 consists of 19 residues. Between the trimmed V and J ends, which lost 3 bases and 6 bases, there was a span of 27 bases. CDR3 sequence reads: CASSFSVFRGLPTRNEQFF. CDR3 DNA: TGTGCCAGCAGTTTTTCCGTCTTTAGAGGTCTCCCAACACGCAATGAGCAGTTCTTC.